This TCR beta chain was identified during a study of T cell responses to AZD1222 COVID-19 vaccine. As for the study in general: Researchers grouped second doses given at about 4 or about 12 weeks into one pool.

Study-level results: Receipt of two AZD1222 doses was followed by a rise in Spike-specific TCR breadth and depth.

The CDR3 has 14 amino acids. The ends were cut back, 6 bases at V and 3 bases at J, with 12 bases in the middle. Germline V lookup: CDR1 MDHEN, CDR2 SYDVKM. The sample holds one count of this clone. Its antigen is not identified. TCRdb keeps only in-frame clones here, not all; method: immunoSEQ multiplex PCR. The sample carries more than 90,000 clones, approximately 84% recorded once. This receptor was taken from an adult in good health. The rearrangement uses TRBV28 and TRBJ1-5, with TRBD1 as a possible D gene (5 bases). The sample was peripheral blood, taken on day 0 of AZD1222 vaccination. The CDR3 region is CASSGGVNNQPQHF. The CDR3 DNA sequence: TGTGCCAGCAGCGGGGGAGTGAACAATCAGCCCCAGCATTTT.